Below, one T cell receptor (beta chain) is given with its context. The sample is drawn from a study of blood T cell repertoires in COVID-19. V was clipped by 7 bases and J by 3 bases; unmatched bases: 4. This CDR3 comprises 13 residues. CDR1 is SNHLY, CDR2 FYNNEI, per germline. Per the original data handling: Using reference gene primer amplification, nucleated cell counts were estimated. Assay: immunoSEQ multiplex PCR; the TCRdb copy retains only in-frame clones and omits some. V and J calls and clone size follow that table, whereas D and trimming were derived from the DNA. The table shows about 98,000 clones, with approximately 79% occurring only once.

The sample comprised peripheral blood. The V call is TRBV2, the J call TRBJ2-3, with 7 bases that match TRBD2. The receptor's source is a man in his sixties or seventies with active or convalescent COVID-19. The CDR3: CASNRGETDTQYF. CDR3 in DNA: TGTGCCAGCAACCGGGGGGAAACAGATACGCAGTATTTT.